This is a list of T cell receptor beta chains from one sample in a study of beta chain features in type 1 diabetes. The protocol was immunoSEQ multiplex PCR, while the TCRdb copy is restricted to in-frame clones and leaves out a portion. This sample has about 130,000 clones; about 10% occur once, and the top ten carry 0.6% to 0.85%. The source material was central memory CD4+ T cells from blood. These receptors were collected from a man younger than 35 in good health. Each CDR3 is given with its conserved first and last residue. A D gene is named only where the DNA matches it firmly. The listing skips clone size in some rows; elsewhere it reads once, few, many or a size class.

clone_size: -; j_call: TRBJ1-3; v_call: TRBV25-1; d_call: -; cdr3_aa: CASSDHGLGNTIYF; cdr3_nt: TGTGCCAGCAGTGACCACGGTCTTGGAAACACCATATATTTT
clone_size: -; j_call: TRBJ2-3; v_call: TRBV5-4; d_call: -; cdr3_aa: CASSSAGTQYF; cdr3_nt: TGTGCCAGCAGCTCAGCGGGTACGCAGTATTTT
clone_size: few; j_call: TRBJ2-1; v_call: TRBV7-2; d_call: -; cdr3_aa: CASSLARLVQFF; cdr3_nt: TGTGCCAGCAGCTTAGCGAGGCTAGTGCAGTTCTTC
clone_size: -; j_call: TRBJ1-4; v_call: TRBV5-4; d_call: TRBD1; cdr3_aa: CASSFRQGGGKLFF; cdr3_nt: TGTGCCAGCAGCTTTCGACAGGGTGGTGGAAAACTGTTTTTT
clone_size: -; j_call: TRBJ2-2; v_call: TRBV6-5; d_call: -; cdr3_aa: CASRPGAGELFF; cdr3_nt: TGTGCCAGCAGGCCAGGGGCCGGGGAGCTGTTTTTT
clone_size: -; j_call: TRBJ2-1; v_call: TRBV5-4; d_call: -; cdr3_aa: CASSIPSRGSNEQFF; cdr3_nt: TGTGCCAGCAGCATTCCCAGCAGGGGCTCCAATGAGCAGTTCTTC
clone_size: few; j_call: TRBJ1-6; v_call: TRBV30; d_call: TRBD1; cdr3_aa: CAWMGQGPSSYNSPLHF; cdr3_nt: TGTGCCTGGATGGGACAGGGACCGAGCTCCTATAATTCACCCCTCCACTTT
clone_size: -; j_call: TRBJ2-7; v_call: TRBV6-6; d_call: -; cdr3_aa: CASSYSGDYEQYF; cdr3_nt: TGTGCCAGCAGTTACTCAGGGGACTACGAGCAGTACTTC
clone_size: few; j_call: TRBJ1-3; v_call: TRBV6-5; d_call: -; cdr3_aa: CASTQRGNSGNTIYF; cdr3_nt: TGTGCCAGCACCCAACGAGGGAACTCTGGAAACACCATATATTTT
clone_size: -; j_call: TRBJ1-5; v_call: TRBV7-2; d_call: TRBD1; cdr3_aa: CASSPRGQGNQPQHF; cdr3_nt: TGTGCCAGCAGCCCCAGGGGGCAAGGGAATCAGCCCCAGCATTTT
clone_size: -; j_call: TRBJ1-2; v_call: TRBV30; d_call: -; cdr3_aa: CAWRAALGEGPAYGYTF; cdr3_nt: TGTGCCTGGAGAGCCGCCTTAGGGGAAGGGCCCGCCTATGGCTACACCTTC
clone_size: few; j_call: TRBJ2-2; v_call: TRBV7-2; d_call: TRBD1; cdr3_aa: CASSFRQGAGELFF; cdr3_nt: TGTGCCAGCAGCTTCCGACAGGGGGCCGGGGAGCTGTTTTTT
clone_size: few; j_call: TRBJ2-7; v_call: TRBV29-1; d_call: TRBD2; cdr3_aa: CSVTGGLGSSYEQYF; cdr3_nt: TGCAGCGTAACGGGGGGATTGGGCAGCTCCTACGAGCAGTACTTC
clone_size: -; j_call: TRBJ1-2; v_call: TRBV6-5; d_call: TRBD1; cdr3_aa: CASSYWDRTNYGYTF; cdr3_nt: TGTGCCAGCAGTTACTGGGACAGAACTAACTATGGCTACACCTTC
clone_size: -; j_call: TRBJ2-3; v_call: TRBV1; d_call: -; cdr3_aa: CTSSQVGDSTDTQYF; cdr3_nt: TGCACCAGCAGCCAAGTTGGGGACAGTACAGATACGCAGTATTTT
clone_size: -; j_call: TRBJ2-5; v_call: TRBV5-4; d_call: TRBD2; cdr3_aa: CASSTRLAGQETQYF; cdr3_nt: TGTGCCAGCAGCACGCGACTAGCGGGCCAAGAGACCCAGTACTTC
clone_size: -; j_call: TRBJ2-5; v_call: TRBV29-1; d_call: TRBD1; cdr3_aa: CSVVGTGTQETQYF; cdr3_nt: TGCAGCGTTGTCGGGACAGGGACTCAAGAGACCCAGTACTTC
clone_size: -; j_call: TRBJ1-4; v_call: TRBV25-1; d_call: TRBD1; cdr3_aa: CASSRIDRVEEKLFF; cdr3_nt: TGTGCCAGCAGTCGAATCGACAGGGTAGAAGAAAAACTGTTTTTT
clone_size: few; j_call: TRBJ1-2; v_call: TRBV6-5; d_call: -; cdr3_aa: CASKDSLGYTF; cdr3_nt: TGTGCCAGCAAGGACAGCCTCGGCTACACCTTC
clone_size: -; j_call: TRBJ2-1; v_call: TRBV6-6; d_call: -; cdr3_aa: CASSRDNEQFF; cdr3_nt: TGTGCCAGCAGTCGGGATAACGAGCAGTTCTTC
clone_size: -; j_call: TRBJ2-4; v_call: TRBV6-6; d_call: -; cdr3_aa: CASSTTSDIQYF; cdr3_nt: TGTGCCAGCAGTACCACCTCGGACATTCAGTACTTC
clone_size: few; j_call: TRBJ1-6; v_call: TRBV6-5; d_call: -; cdr3_aa: CASSWSQGGNSPLHF; cdr3_nt: TGTGCCAGCAGTTGGTCCCAGGGAGGGAATTCACCCCTCCACTTT
clone_size: -; j_call: TRBJ2-5; v_call: TRBV7-2; d_call: -; cdr3_aa: CASSFSNSHQETQYF; cdr3_nt: TGTGCCAGCAGCTTTTCGAATAGCCACCAAGAGACCCAGTACTTC
clone_size: -; j_call: TRBJ2-5; v_call: TRBV7-2; d_call: -; cdr3_aa: CASSFQGPQETQYF; cdr3_nt: TGTGCCAGCAGCTTCCAGGGCCCTCAAGAGACCCAGTACTTC
clone_size: -; j_call: TRBJ2-2; v_call: TRBV11-2; d_call: -; cdr3_aa: CASSAPGVPAGRLFF; cdr3_nt: TGTGCCAGCAGCGCCCCCGGGGTCCCGGCTGGGAGGCTGTTTTTT
clone_size: -; j_call: TRBJ1-2; v_call: TRBV4-1; d_call: TRBD1; cdr3_aa: CASSQRASAGRAGGSLNYGYTF; cdr3_nt: TGCGCCAGCAGCCAACGAGCAAGTGCGGGGCGGGCAGGGGGATCCCTTAACTATGGCTACACCTTC
clone_size: -; j_call: TRBJ2-3; v_call: TRBV14; d_call: -; cdr3_aa: CASSQGINTQYF; cdr3_nt: TGTGCCAGCAGTCAGGGAATCAATACGCAGTATTTT
clone_size: few; j_call: TRBJ2-5; v_call: TRBV6-5; d_call: -; cdr3_aa: CASSRQEQETQYF; cdr3_nt: TGTGCCAGCAGTCGACAGGAACAAGAGACCCAGTACTTC
clone_size: few; j_call: TRBJ1-1; v_call: TRBV29-1; d_call: -; cdr3_aa: CSPGRVNTEAFF; cdr3_nt: TGCAGCCCGGGTCGGGTGAACACTGAAGCTTTCTTT
clone_size: -; j_call: TRBJ2-7; v_call: TRBV28; d_call: -; cdr3_aa: CASSLRGEQYF; cdr3_nt: TGTGCCAGCAGTTTGCGGGGCGAGCAGTACTTC
clone_size: -; j_call: TRBJ1-4; v_call: TRBV2; d_call: -; cdr3_aa: CASRAGQPATNEKLFF; cdr3_nt: TGTGCCAGCAGGGCCGGACAGCCAGCAACTAATGAAAAACTGTTTTTT
clone_size: -; j_call: TRBJ1-3; v_call: TRBV15; d_call: -; cdr3_aa: CATSYSGNTIYF; cdr3_nt: TGTGCCACCAGTTACTCTGGAAACACCATATATTTT
clone_size: many; j_call: TRBJ2-5; v_call: TRBV30; d_call: TRBD2; cdr3_aa: CAWSQGLASETQYF; cdr3_nt: TGTGCCTGGAGCCAAGGACTAGCGTCTGAGACCCAGTACTTC
clone_size: few; j_call: TRBJ1-4; v_call: TRBV18; d_call: -; cdr3_aa: CASSPSGWSATNEKLFF; cdr3_nt: TGTGCCAGCTCACCATCAGGGTGGTCCGCAACTAATGAAAAACTGTTTTTT
clone_size: many; j_call: TRBJ1-5; v_call: TRBV5-1; d_call: TRBD1; cdr3_aa: CASSLGQNQPQHF; cdr3_nt: TGCGCCAGCAGCCTGGGACAGAATCAGCCCCAGCATTTT
clone_size: -; j_call: TRBJ2-3; v_call: TRBV11-2; d_call: TRBD1; cdr3_aa: CASSISTGGVDTQYF; cdr3_nt: TGTGCCAGCAGCATCTCGACAGGGGGTGTTGATACGCAGTATTTT
clone_size: few; j_call: TRBJ2-3; v_call: TRBV14; d_call: -; cdr3_aa: CASSQVGTGSTDTQYF; cdr3_nt: TGTGCCAGCAGCCAAGTTGGTACGGGGTCCACAGATACGCAGTATTTT
clone_size: -; j_call: TRBJ2-2; v_call: TRBV5-1; d_call: -; cdr3_aa: CASTRLLGSTGELFF; cdr3_nt: TGCGCCAGCACCCGACTCCTAGGATCCACCGGGGAGCTGTTTTTT
clone_size: many; j_call: TRBJ2-3; v_call: TRBV5-1; d_call: TRBD2; cdr3_aa: CASSNLAGSTDTQYF; cdr3_nt: TGCGCCAGCAGCAACCTAGCGGGAAGCACAGATACGCAGTATTTT
clone_size: few; j_call: TRBJ2-4; v_call: TRBV19; d_call: -; cdr3_aa: CASSIDATAKGSGVKNIQYF; cdr3_nt: TGTGCCAGTAGTATAGATGCGACAGCTAAGGGATCTGGGGTCAAAAACATTCAGTACTTC
clone_size: -; j_call: TRBJ2-7; v_call: TRBV28; d_call: TRBD1; cdr3_aa: CASSFTLGRGIYEQYF; cdr3_nt: TGTGCCAGCAGTTTCACACTAGGCAGGGGGATTTACGAGCAGTACTTC
clone_size: -; j_call: TRBJ2-7; v_call: TRBV4-2; d_call: -; cdr3_aa: CASSQVVVGGPYEQYF; cdr3_nt: TGTGCCAGCAGCCAAGTTGTCGTCGGCGGCCCCTACGAGCAGTACTTC
clone_size: -; j_call: TRBJ2-2; v_call: TRBV19; d_call: TRBD1; cdr3_aa: CASSVAGQGSSGELFF; cdr3_nt: TGTGCCAGTAGTGTCGCGGGACAGGGGAGTAGCGGGGAGCTGTTTTTT
clone_size: few; j_call: TRBJ2-5; v_call: TRBV4-3; d_call: TRBD2; cdr3_aa: CASSQGTSEVTQYF; cdr3_nt: TGCGCCAGCAGCCAAGGGACTAGCGAAGTGACCCAGTACTTC
clone_size: -; j_call: TRBJ2-3; v_call: TRBV6-5; d_call: -; cdr3_aa: CASSLAGAQYF; cdr3_nt: TGTGCCAGCAGTTTAGCCGGGGCGCAGTATTTT
clone_size: -; j_call: TRBJ2-5; v_call: TRBV5-1; d_call: TRBD2; cdr3_aa: CASSLRLAGQETQYF; cdr3_nt: TGCGCCAGCAGCTTGCGACTAGCGGGCCAAGAGACCCAGTACTTC
clone_size: -; j_call: TRBJ1-1; v_call: TRBV6-5; d_call: -; cdr3_aa: CASSYKGTEAFF; cdr3_nt: TGTGCCAGCAGTTACAAGGGGACTGAAGCTTTCTTT
clone_size: few; j_call: TRBJ1-6; v_call: TRBV5-4; d_call: -; cdr3_aa: CASSFDTSYNSPLHF; cdr3_nt: TGTGCCAGCAGCTTTGACACCTCCTATAATTCACCCCTCCACTTT
clone_size: -; j_call: TRBJ1-2; v_call: TRBV28; d_call: -; cdr3_aa: CASSGVWGGGYTF; cdr3_nt: TGTGCCAGCAGTGGGGTTTGGGGGGGCGGCTACACCTTC
clone_size: -; j_call: TRBJ1-6; v_call: TRBV5-4; d_call: -; cdr3_aa: CASSLEGRESSPLHF; cdr3_nt: TGTGCCAGCAGCTTGGAGGGACGGGAGTCTTCACCCCTCCACTTT
clone_size: -; j_call: TRBJ2-5; v_call: TRBV2; d_call: -; cdr3_aa: CATNEQTSETQYF; cdr3_nt: TGTGCCACAAACGAACAAACCTCGGAGACCCAGTACTTC
clone_size: -; j_call: TRBJ2-5; v_call: TRBV29-1; d_call: TRBD2; cdr3_aa: CSVPGLGSETQYF; cdr3_nt: TGCAGCGTTCCGGGACTAGGGTCGGAGACCCAGTACTTC
clone_size: -; j_call: TRBJ2-2; v_call: TRBV5-1; d_call: -; cdr3_aa: CASSLKTANTGELFF; cdr3_nt: TGCGCCAGCAGCTTAAAAACGGCGAACACCGGGGAGCTGTTTTTT